Sequencing of this TCR beta chain was carried out in a study of regulatory T cells in long-lasting Graves disease (dated by TCRdb to the early 2020s). General notes on the study: To count as having persistent Graves' disease, a patient had to have received antithyroid drug treatment for over 5 years with TSH receptor autoantibodies remaining persistently positive. A total of roughly 33 samples were covered by TCR sequencing, comprising around 13 persistent and around 20 newly diagnosed Graves' disease patients. Peripheral blood TCR sequencing and RNA sequencing compared persistent Graves' disease patients with newly diagnosed Graves' disease patients. The study was registered as a clinical trial and conducted in China. Antithyroid drugs had been taken for approximately 10 years on average by persistent Graves' disease patients in the clinical cohort.

A note on this clonotype: There is no known antigen for this receptor. Within one base of it there is no much larger clone, and no base qualities were kept.

V has 8 bases trimmed and J has 2 bases trimmed; junction bases matching no gene number 6. The germline V gene (reference sequence) sets CDR1 to LNHDA and CDR2 to SQIVND. Reading from cysteine to phenylalanine, the CDR3 counts 14 amino acids. Kept here is only the CDR3 DNA, which spans 42 bases and is read in frame from base 1. Sample time point, as interpreted from the label and publication: persistent/refractory GD, antithyroid drugs over 5 years with positive TRAb. For both TCR sequencing and RNA sequencing, RNA was extracted from PBMCs in TRIzol. Graves' disease was diagnosed according to American Thyroid Association guidelines. Patients were recruited from an endocrinology department in Xi'an, China. From each patient, 7.5 to 9.5 milliliters of peripheral blood was collected into an EDTA anticoagulant tube. Ficoll Paque Plus density gradient separation was used to isolate PBMCs, and no further T cell sorting was performed. An Agilent 2100 Bioanalyzer and agarose gel were used to check RNA quality, while a NanoDrop 2000 measured RNA concentration.

The method behind the library was multiplex PCR. Instrument used: Illumina HiSeq 4000. To build TCR beta libraries, CDR3 regions were amplified by Arm-PCR using iRepertoire HTBI primers. Before sequencing, the PCR products underwent gel purification. Per the original workflow: Across samples, fewer than 70 TRBV and 13 to 15 TRBJ segments were identified and used for gene usage analysis of CDR3 amino acid clonotypes. COPE and FqMerger were used to merge the filtered high-quality paired reads into contigs. Contigs were aligned with BLAST to IMGT TRBV, TRBD and TRBJ reference genes, and CDR3 was defined per IMGT. Any clonotype with a frequency above 0.1% was classified as a highly expanded clone. Shannon entropy was used to measure repertoire diversity, and the Gini coefficient was used to measure V-J evenness. Clonotypes shared by more than one individual were considered public. TCRdb passed the public sequencing reads through fastp at Q25 and MiXCR, retaining productive beta sequences. Entries are consolidated by CDR3 protein sequence, retaining the most common genes and DNA. TCRdb's processing, not the authors', yielded these V and J calls. The sample table contains 650,000 to 700,000 distinct CDR3 sequences; only one count was recorded for approximately 31% of them. The ten largest clones add up to 35% to 55% of the sample.

What the study reported, not specific to this receptor: Compared with newly diagnosed patients, persistent Graves' disease patients had lower TCR Shannon entropy and fewer highly expanded clones, which suggests clonal expansion. The study examined only peripheral blood because the primary lesion, thyroid tissue, could not be accessed. The authors acknowledged the small sample size as a limitation that may reduce accuracy. Preferential use of TRBV28, TRBJ1-2 and TRBJ2-5 was observed in persistent disease, whereas TRBV20-1 and TRBJ2-1 were favored in newly diagnosed disease. More public clonotypes were shared among persistent patients (about 2,800) than among newly diagnosed patients (under 1,000). Sequencing and analysis were limited to the TCR beta chain.

The rearrangement joined TRBV19 to TRBJ2-4; the junction holds 7 bases that match TRBD1. The sequencing here drew on peripheral blood mononuclear cells (PBMCs), taken when the disease was refractory, from a patient treated with antithyroid drugs. This TCR came from a female donor with Graves disease. CDR3 protein: CASLSGQPKNIQYF. The base sequence is TGTGCCAGTTTATCGGGACAGCCCAAAAACATTCAGTACTTC.